Reported below is one TCR beta chain. Its matching antigen is unknown. A much larger clonotype is one base distant, so this may be a read error. The table came from immunoSEQ multiplex PCR; TCRdb's copy has only in-frame clones and leaves some out. This sample has approximately 1,000,000 clones; around 82% occur once, and the top ten carry about 0.52%. V was clipped by 6 bases and J by 0 bases; unmatched bases: 2. Germline loops: CDR1 ENHRY, CDR2 SYGVKD. The CDR3 length is 15 residues. These data come from a study of shared clonotypes between healthy human individuals. Across the study: Per donor, CD8 memory used one plate, CD8 naive used two, CD4 memory used three and CD4 naive used three. Study-level findings and limits: Of the naive CD4 clonotypes, around 4.9% were shared across a few donors.

Healthy HIV-negative adults with no recent acute infections or vaccinations were recruited as donors. Subsets obtained from CD4+ cells comprised CD45RA+ naive and CD45RA-negative memory cells. The V gene is TRBV10-3, the J gene TRBJ2-7; TRBD2 matches at 13 bases. The material sequenced was memory CD4+ T cells from PBMCs. Subset here: CD45RA-negative fraction. This clonotype was obtained from a man between 18 and 29 years old in good health. Some clones in this sample may be carry-over from other donors' samples. The CDR3 nucleotides read TGTGCCATCAGAGGACTAGCGGGAGACTCCTACGAGCAGTACTTC. Amino acid sequence: CAIRGLAGDSYEQYF.